This T cell receptor (beta chain) originates from a study of cytomegalovirus exposure and HLA in healthy donors. Study information: A subsequent analysis stated that the approximately 110 validation repertoires were run on the same platform as the roughly 670 first-cohort repertoires. Study-wide points: As was reported, the classifier diagnosed cytomegalovirus status with high specificity and sensitivity. A few CMV-associated chains were confirmed in vitro to be specific for CMV antigens. The study recorded about 150 TCR beta chains that were cytomegalovirus-associated.

Note on this clone: Its antigen is undetermined.

Losses at the gene ends were 4 bases for V and 8 bases for J; bases not matched to a gene: 9. This CDR3 has 16 residues. From germline, CDR1 is MNHNS and CDR2 SASEGT. Profiling relied on immunoSEQ multiplex PCR, and the TCRdb table lists in-frame clones only, not all of them. The sample consists of 200,000 or so clones, 83% of them appearing once. The source is a woman under 30 in good health and CMV-seronegative. This sequence joins TRBV6-1 and TRBJ2-1; 12 nucleotides match TRBD2. Sequencing was carried out using PBMCs. CDR3 in amino acids: CASSGILAGGPYEQFF. CDR3 DNA: TGTGCCAGCAGTGGGATCCTAGCGGGGGGGCCCTATGAGCAGTTCTTC.